The next 8 T cell receptor beta chains were all read from a single sample in a study of intratumoral heterogeneity in liver cancer. Libraries were prepared by immunoSEQ multiplex PCR; TCRdb keeps only in-frame clonotypes and omits some of them. The table includes some 21,000 clones, about two thirds detected once. The input for sequencing was tumor-adjacent normal tissue, taken before any cancer treatment. These receptors were taken from a woman aged 70 to 79 with hepatocellular carcinoma.

This clone has a single count. CDR3 DNA: TGTGCCAGCAACCCCAGCAGTAGCGGGATCGAGCAGTACTTC. Translated, it gives CASNPSSSGIEQYF. The chain recombines TRBV7-8 with TRBJ2-7, with 8 bases lining up with TRBD2. The CDR3 covers 14 residues. In germline, CDR1 is SGHVS, CDR2 FQNEAQ. Trimming cost V 7 bases and J 6 bases; bases outside gene matches: 11.

V gene TRBV29-1 combines with J gene TRBJ1-3; D is unresolved. CDR1 is SQVTM, CDR2 ANQGSEA, per germline. With 4 bases removed from V and 4 bases from J, the gap between germline ends came to 8 bases. The CDR3 is 12 residues long. CDR3 region: CSVVTVGNTIYF. The CDR3 coding sequence is TGCAGCGTTGTTACAGTCGGAAACACCATATATTTT. Filled out from reference TRBV29-1 and TRBJ1-3, the complete variable domain reads SAVISQKPSRDICQRGTSLTIQCQVDSQVTMMFWYRQQPGQSLTLIATANQGSEATYESGFVIDKFPISRPNLTFSTLTVSNMSPEDSSIYLCSVVTVGNTIYFGEGSWLTVV.

The CDR3 loop reads CASSDIPDSGEQYF. CDR3 coding DNA: TGTGCCAGCAGTGATATACCAGACAGCGGCGAGCAGTACTTC. This sequence joins TRBV6-1 and TRBJ2-7; tentatively, D is TRBD1 or TRBD2 (5 bases each). The CDR3 runs 14 residues. Looked up from germline, CDR1 is MNHNS and CDR2 is SASEGT. The germline V and J ends were trimmed by 3 bases and 6 bases, with 15 bases remaining between them.

The chain employs TRBV6-1 and TRBJ2-2; 10 bases line up with TRBD2. This CDR3 is 17 amino acids long. The germline V gene encodes CDR1 MNHNS and CDR2 SASEGT. V lost 4 bases to trimming and J lost 5 bases; unmatched junction nucleotides: 10. The CDR3: CASSGEREGRWTGELFF. CDR3 sequence (DNA): TGTGCCAGCAGTGGGGAGCGGGAGGGCCGGTGGACCGGGGAGCTGTTTTTT.

The chain couples TRBV7-3 to TRBJ2-2, with D possibly TRBD1 on 6 matching bases. This CDR3 has 15 residues. Deletions cut 2 bases from V and 2 bases from J, with 9 bases between. Per the germline V gene, CDR1 is SGHTA and CDR2 is FQGTGA. The CDR3 DNA reads as TGTGCCAGCAGCTTATCGGGACAAAACACCGGGGAGCTGTTTTTT. The encoded protein is CASSLSGQNTGELFF.

In its sample, this clone is medium-sized. This chain joins TRBV7-8 and TRBJ2-1, with a possible D match to TRBD2 (5 bases). The CDR3 loop spans 15 amino acids. CDR1 SGHVS and CDR2 FQNEAQ come from the germline V gene. V was cut by 5 bases and J by 6 bases, with 17 bases left in between. CDR3 protein: CASSEDWSSSNEQFF. Here the CDR3 DNA reads TGTGCCAGCAGCGAGGACTGGAGTTCGTCCAATGAGCAGTTCTTC.

The chain carries TRBV7-6 and TRBJ1-5; D possibly corresponds to TRBD1 (6 bases). This CDR3 spans 18 amino acids. V gave up 3 bases and J gave up 0 bases, with 18 bases separating them. The germline CDR1 and CDR2 sequences are SGHVS and FNYEAQ. The CDR3 reads CASSLTPTGKYSNQPQHF. The CDR3 nucleotides are TGTGCCAGCAGCTTGACCCCTACAGGGAAGTATAGCAATCAGCCCCAGCATTTT.

To note about this clone: Additional DNA sequences in this sample encode the identical CDR3. The chain joins TRBV9 to TRBJ2-7; D unresolved. Looked up from germline, CDR1 is SGDLS and CDR2 is YYNGEE. Trimming took 0 bases from V and 4 from J, leaving 14 bases between them. The CDR3 is made up of 15 amino acids. The CDR3 loop reads CASSVGTGGLYEQYF. In DNA form, the CDR3 reads TGTGCCAGCAGCGTAGGTACGGGCGGCCTTTACGAGCAGTACTTC. Combining the CDR3 with reference TRBV9 and TRBJ2-7 gives the whole variable domain DSGVTQTPKHLITATGQRVTLRCSPRSGDLSVYWYQQSLDQGLQFLIQYYNGEERAKGNILERFSAQQFPDLHSELNLSSLELGDSALYFCASSVGTGGLYEQYFGPGTRLTVT.